This is a list of T cell receptor beta chains from one sample in a study of T cell changes during pregnancy in multiple sclerosis. Clones were sequenced by immunoSEQ multiplex PCR, and TCRdb holds only the in-frame ones, with some missing. Among 40,000 to 50,000 clones listed, 85% to 95% were seen once. Sequencing used CD8+ T cells from peripheral blood mononuclear cells, obtained in the third trimester of pregnancy. These receptors were taken from a female donor with multiple sclerosis, enrolled in a pregnancy study. Both conserved end residues are part of each CDR3.

TRBV27	TRBJ2-7	CASSLSAGGYEQYF
TRBV2	TRBJ1-1	CASSVHPPGQRPPSRKKAFF
TRBV25-1	TRBJ2-1	CASSVQRENEQFF
TRBV15	TRBJ2-7	CATSPGTSSYEQYF
TRBV11-2	TRBJ2-7	CASSLRQGARNDEQYF
TRBV27	TRBJ2-2	CASSGTSAGGELFF
TRBV7-9	TRBJ1-1	CASSQGTEAFF
TRBV5-6	TRBJ1-1	CASSLGGVGTEAFF
TRBV10-3	TRBJ2-7	CAISDQTGGRDEQYF
TRBV13	TRBJ1-1	CASSLGPQLEAFF
TRBV5-4	TRBJ1-1	CASSLGSREAFF
TRBV4-1	TRBJ2-5	CASSPSGAGGEETQYF
TRBV28	TRBJ2-1	CASLLGQNYNEQFF
TRBV28	TRBJ2-7	CASSPNFGGDSYEQYF
TRBV6-4	TRBJ1-1	CASRSSRGREAFF
TRBV19	TRBJ2-7	CASSGQGVYEQYF
TRBV5-3	TRBJ1-5	CARSHRTGKSGNQPQHF
TRBV28	TRBJ2-3	CASDTGTGVDTQYF
TRBV2	TRBJ2-2	CASSDRAYTGELFF
TRBV9	TRBJ2-3	CASSAGTFTTDTQYF
TRBV27	TRBJ2-1	CASSLQRTYNEQFF
TRBV4-3	TRBJ2-7	CASSQDSGRYDEQYF
TRBV27	TRBJ2-1	CASSFINEQFF
TRBV6-5	TRBJ2-3	CASSFGGNGGDTQYF
TRBV13	TRBJ2-7	CASRSRGTSYEQYF
TRBV27	TRBJ2-7	CASTPGAGGPNEQYF
TRBV9	TRBJ2-2	CASSVVLAGGPGELFF
TRBV29-1	TRBJ1-2	CSVIGGYGYTF
TRBV4-1	TRBJ2-7	CASSFEAGVKDEQYF
TRBV5-6	TRBJ1-5	CASSLARGINSNQPQHF
TRBV27	TRBJ2-7	CASSLLGGNEQYF
TRBV6-4	TRBJ2-3	CASSDSAGSTDTQYF
TRBV7-2	TRBJ2-7	CASSPGAYEQYF
TRBV10-3	TRBJ2-5	CAIPTGSSQETQYF
TRBV2	TRBJ2-6	CASSVLSGGSGANVLTF
TRBV2	TRBJ2-7	CASRGQGAAYEQYF
TRBV19	TRBJ2-1	CASSMEVGSYNEQFF
TRBV4-3	TRBJ2-2	CASSQDRGANTGELFF
TRBV5-1	TRBJ2-1	CASSPGTSGTYNEQFF
TRBV27	TRBJ2-1	CASSWHEGAYNEQFF
TRBV4-1	TRBJ2-2	CASSQEVRAPNTGELFF
TRBV11-3	TRBJ2-7	CASSHGTANIYEQYF
TRBV5-6	TRBJ2-3	CASSLQGEDTQYF
TRBV28	TRBJ2-3	CASSTGGDRGTDTQYF
TRBV27	TRBJ1-1	CASSSGSWNTEAFF